This T cell receptor (beta chain) is drawn from a study of blood T cells in healthy people across ages. A remark on this clonotype: The antigen remains unidentified.

The ends lost 5 bases at V and 5 bases at J; junction bases unmatched: 9. This CDR3 spans 15 amino acids. Germline V gene data show CDR1 as SGHTA and CDR2 as FQGTGA. Study outcomes and limitations: Naive and antigen-experienced cells were not separated, limiting conclusive comparison.

Next came a second PCR, run for about 6 to 12 cycles, which used a sample-barcoded 5' primer along with a J-beta primer mix. Each sample provided no less than 2.5 million CDR3-containing paired-end reads. TCRdb re-called the 5' RACE reads with MiXCR, one entry per CDR3 protein. The sample records 550,000 to 800,000 distinct CDR3 sequences, around 21% being singletons. The draw of peripheral blood yielded around 9.6 milliliters from each donor. The sequenced material came from blood. The chain joins TRBV7-3 to TRBJ2-5; 9 bases fit TRBD2. The origin of this receptor is a man aged 70 or older in good health. The CDR3 spells CASSPIGAGGETQYF. CDR3 DNA sequence: TGTGCCAGCAGCCCCATCGGTGCGGGAGGGGAGACCCAGTACTTC.